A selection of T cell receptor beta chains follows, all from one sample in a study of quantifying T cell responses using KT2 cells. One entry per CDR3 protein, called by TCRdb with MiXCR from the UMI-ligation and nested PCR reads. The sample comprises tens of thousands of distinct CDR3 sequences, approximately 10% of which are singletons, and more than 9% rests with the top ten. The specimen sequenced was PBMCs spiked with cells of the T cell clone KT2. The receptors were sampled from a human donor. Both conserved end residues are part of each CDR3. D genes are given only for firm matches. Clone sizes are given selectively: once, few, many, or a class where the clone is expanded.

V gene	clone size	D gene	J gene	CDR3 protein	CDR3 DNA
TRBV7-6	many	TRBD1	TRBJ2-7	CASSLARTGYEQYF	TGTGCCAGCAGCTTAGCTAGGACAGGTTACGAGCAGTACTTC
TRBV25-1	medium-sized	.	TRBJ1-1	CASSDGTEAFF	TGTGCCAGCAGTGATGGCACTGAAGCTTTCTTT
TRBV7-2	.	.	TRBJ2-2	CASSSRTDHGELFF	TGTGCCAGCAGTTCCCGCACAGATCACGGGGAGCTGTTTTTT
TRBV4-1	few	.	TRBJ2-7	CASSQDSRDSPYEQYF	TGCGCCAGCAGCCAAGATTCGAGGGATAGCCCCTACGAGCAGTACTTC
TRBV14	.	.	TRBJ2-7	CASSQEVESGHPTSGQYF	TGTGCCAGCAGCCAAGAAGTCGAGTCGGGACACCCCACATCGGGGCAGTACTTC
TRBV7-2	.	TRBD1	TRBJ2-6	CASSPRTGRSGANVLTF	TGTGCCAGCAGCCCGAGGACAGGGCGTTCTGGGGCCAACGTCCTGACTTTC
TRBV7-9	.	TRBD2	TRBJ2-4	CASSLVADRLAGGPKGAKNIQYF	TGTGCCAGCAGCTTGGTAGCCGACCGTCTAGCGGGAGGGCCTAAGGGGGCCAAAAACATTCAGTACTTC
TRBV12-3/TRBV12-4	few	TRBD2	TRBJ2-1	CASSRTSGLSSYNEQFF	TGTGCCAGCAGCCGGACTAGCGGGTTGAGCTCCTACAATGAGCAGTTCTTC
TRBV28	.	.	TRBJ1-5	CASSFPRDSPGNQPQHF	TGTGCCAGCAGTTTTCCCCGGGACTCCCCCGGGAATCAGCCCCAGCATTTT
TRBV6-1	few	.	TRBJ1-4	CASSLRLDRSNEKLFF	TGTGCCAGCAGCCTCCGACTTGACAGATCTAATGAAAAACTGTTTTTT
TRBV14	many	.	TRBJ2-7	CASSPKPGPSYEQYF	TGTGCCAGCAGCCCTAAACCGGGTCCGTCCTACGAGCAGTACTTC
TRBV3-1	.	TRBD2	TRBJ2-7	CASSPGTSLTYEQYF	TGTGCCAGCAGCCCGGGGACTAGCTTAACCTACGAGCAGTACTTC
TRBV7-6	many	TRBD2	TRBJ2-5	CASSPLGAGGGETQYF	TGTGCCAGCAGCCCTTTAGGAGCGGGAGGGGGAGAGACCCAGTACTTC
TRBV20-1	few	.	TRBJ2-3	CSARIFGGQSTDTQYF	TGCAGTGCTAGAATTTTTGGGGGCCAAAGCACAGATACGCAGTATTTT
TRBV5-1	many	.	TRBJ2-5	CASSLDRTQETQYF	TGCGCCAGCAGCTTGGACAGAACCCAAGAGACCCAGTACTTC
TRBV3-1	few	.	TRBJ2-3	CASSQGLPGRGADTQYF	TGTGCCAGCAGCCAAGGGTTACCGGGGCGGGGCGCAGATACGCAGTATTTT
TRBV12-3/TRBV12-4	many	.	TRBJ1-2	CASSLEGTYGYTF	TGTGCCAGCAGTTTGGAGGGAACATATGGCTACACCTTC
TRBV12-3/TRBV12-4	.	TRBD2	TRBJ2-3	CASSFRLAGSTDTQYF	TGTGCCAGCAGTTTCCGACTAGCGGGCAGCACAGATACGCAGTATTTT
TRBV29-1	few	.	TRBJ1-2	CSVDPQANYGYTF	TGCAGCGTTGACCCTCAAGCTAACTATGGCTACACCTTC
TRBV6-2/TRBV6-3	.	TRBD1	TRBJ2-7	CATRQGALREQYF	TGTGCCACCCGACAGGGGGCTCTACGGGAGCAGTACTTC
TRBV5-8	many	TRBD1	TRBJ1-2	CASSHPPGQGSSGYTF	TGTGCCAGCAGCCATCCTCCGGGACAGGGGAGTAGTGGCTACACCTTC
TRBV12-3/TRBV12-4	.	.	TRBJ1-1	CASSFFRAGTEAFF	TGTGCCAGCAGTTTCTTTAGGGCGGGAACTGAAGCTTTCTTT
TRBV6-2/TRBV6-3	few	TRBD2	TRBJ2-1	CASSPLISGSSFGNEQFF	TGTGCCAGCAGCCCCCTGATTAGCGGGAGTAGTTTCGGGAATGAGCAGTTCTTC
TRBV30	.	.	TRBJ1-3	CAWSVRGTMGNTIYF	TGTGCCTGGAGTGTACGTGGGACAATGGGCAACACCATATATTTT
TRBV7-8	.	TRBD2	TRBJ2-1	CASSLWTSGSDDEQFF	TGTGCCAGCAGCTTGTGGACTAGCGGGAGCGATGATGAGCAGTTCTTC
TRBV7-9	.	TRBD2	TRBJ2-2	CASSSGGGRRTGELFF	TGTGCCAGCAGCTCCGGGGGGGGGCGTCGCACCGGGGAGCTGTTTTTT
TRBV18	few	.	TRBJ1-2	CASSPLGERGYGYTF	TGTGCCAGCTCACCTCTCGGGGAAAGGGGCTATGGCTACACCTTC
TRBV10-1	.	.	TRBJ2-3	CASSESLSTDTQYF	TGCGCCAGCAGTGAGTCGCTCTCCACAGATACGCAGTATTTT
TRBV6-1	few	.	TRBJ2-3	CASSPRTSTDTQYF	TGTGCCAGCAGTCCCCGGACCTCCACAGATACGCAGTATTTT
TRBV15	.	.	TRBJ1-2	CATSRDRVLFDGYTF	TGTGCCACCAGCAGAGACCGGGTTTTGTTCGATGGCTACACCTTC
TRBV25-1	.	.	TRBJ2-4	CASSESGGIAKNIQYF	TGTGCCAGCAGTGAATCTGGGGGGATAGCCAAAAACATTCAGTACTTC
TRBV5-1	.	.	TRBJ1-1	CASSLVRATEAFF	TGCGCCAGCAGCCTAGTAAGGGCCACTGAAGCTTTCTTT
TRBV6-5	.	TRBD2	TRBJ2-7	CASSVTSGRYEQYF	TGTGCCAGCAGCGTGACTAGCGGGAGGTACGAGCAGTACTTC
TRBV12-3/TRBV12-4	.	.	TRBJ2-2	CASSFHNTGELFF	TGTGCCAGCAGTTTTCACAACACCGGGGAGCTGTTTTTT
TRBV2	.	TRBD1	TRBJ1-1	CASSRSGQINTEAFF	TGTGCCAGCAGTAGGTCGGGACAGATAAACACTGAAGCTTTCTTT
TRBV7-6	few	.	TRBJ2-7	CASSPSGGSFYEQYF	TGTGCCAGCAGCCCCTCAGGAGGATCTTTCTACGAGCAGTACTTC
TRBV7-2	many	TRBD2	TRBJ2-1	CASKAPRARGGLAGGPYNEQFF	TGTGCCAGCAAGGCTCCCCGGGCTCGGGGGGGCTTAGCGGGGGGACCCTACAATGAGCAGTTCTTC
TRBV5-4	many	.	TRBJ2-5	CASSFPLRGGRETQYF	TGTGCCAGCAGCTTTCCGTTACGGGGCGGAAGAGAGACCCAGTACTTC
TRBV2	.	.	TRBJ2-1	CASSELATQYNEQFF	TGTGCCAGCAGTGAACTAGCGACACAATACAATGAGCAGTTCTTC
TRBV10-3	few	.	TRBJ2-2	CAISESGQNTGELFF	TGTGCCATCAGTGAGTCTGGGCAGAACACCGGGGAGCTGTTTTTT
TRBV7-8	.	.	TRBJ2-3	CASSPRFREPKDTQYF	TGTGCCAGCAGCCCCCGCTTTAGGGAGCCCAAGGATACGCAGTATTTT
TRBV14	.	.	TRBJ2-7	CASSQDLGGPEQYF	TGTGCCAGCAGCCAAGATTTGGGGGGGCCCGAGCAGTACTTC
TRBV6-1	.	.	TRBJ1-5	CASSDRDLNQPQHF	TGTGCCAGCAGTGACCGGGACCTCAATCAGCCCCAGCATTTT
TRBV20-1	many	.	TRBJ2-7	CSAIGGYYEQYF	TGCAGTGCTATTGGGGGGTACTACGAGCAGTACTTC
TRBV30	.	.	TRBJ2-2	CAWNRASTGELFF	TGTGCCTGGAACAGGGCGAGCACCGGGGAGCTGTTTTTT
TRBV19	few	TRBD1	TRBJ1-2	CASSTLTGTGLGGYTF	TGTGCCAGTAGTACCCTGACCGGGACAGGGTTGGGCGGCTACACCTTC
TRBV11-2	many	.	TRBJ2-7	CASSLGFSSYEQYF	TGTGCCAGCAGCTTAGGATTCAGTAGCTACGAGCAGTACTTC
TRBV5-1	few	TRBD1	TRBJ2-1	CASSLSVQGVYNEQFF	TGCGCCAGCAGCTTATCGGTACAGGGGGTGTACAATGAGCAGTTCTTC
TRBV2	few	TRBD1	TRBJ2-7	CASSLPGTGDYEQYF	TGTGCCAGCAGCTTGCCCGGGACAGGGGACTACGAGCAGTACTTC
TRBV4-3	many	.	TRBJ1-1	CASSQEGAGPQATEAFF	TGCGCCAGCAGCCAAGAGGGAGCCGGGCCACAGGCTACTGAAGCTTTCTTT
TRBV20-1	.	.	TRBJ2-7	CSAHDSPYEQYF	TGCAGTGCGCACGACAGCCCCTACGAGCAGTACTTC
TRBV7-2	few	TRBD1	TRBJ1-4	CASSSDRGQEKLFF	TGTGCCAGCAGCTCAGACAGGGGCCAGGAAAAACTGTTTTTT
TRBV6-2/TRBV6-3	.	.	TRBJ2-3	CASSRQGNTDTQYF	TGTGCCAGCAGTCGTCAGGGGAACACAGATACGCAGTATTTT
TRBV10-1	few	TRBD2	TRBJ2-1	CASSESASGTNEQFF	TGCGCCAGCAGTGAGTCGGCTAGCGGGACCAATGAGCAGTTCTTC